This T cell receptor (beta chain) emerged from a study of T-cell memory formation after mild COVID-19. This clonotype was counted between two and nine times. Trimming stripped 1 base from V and 7 bases from J, with 11 bases between. CDR3 length: 13 amino acids. The V gene's germline CDR1 is SGDLS and CDR2 YYNGEE. A single record per CDR3 protein comes from TCRdb applying MiXCR to the 5' RACE reads. The table shows 150,000 or so distinct CDR3 sequences, with approximately 26% occurring only once. Sequencing was performed on PBMCs or a T cell subset sorted from them (not recorded which). The rearrangement links TRBV9 to TRBJ1-2; a weak D match, TRBD1 (5 bases). This clonotype was sampled from an adult woman who had mild COVID-19 (a few samples of this study predate the infection). Cell type and time point are not known. As DNA, the CDR3 is TGTGCCAGCAGCGTAAGCAGGGCGGGTGGCTACACCTTC. Its translation: CASSVSRAGGYTF.